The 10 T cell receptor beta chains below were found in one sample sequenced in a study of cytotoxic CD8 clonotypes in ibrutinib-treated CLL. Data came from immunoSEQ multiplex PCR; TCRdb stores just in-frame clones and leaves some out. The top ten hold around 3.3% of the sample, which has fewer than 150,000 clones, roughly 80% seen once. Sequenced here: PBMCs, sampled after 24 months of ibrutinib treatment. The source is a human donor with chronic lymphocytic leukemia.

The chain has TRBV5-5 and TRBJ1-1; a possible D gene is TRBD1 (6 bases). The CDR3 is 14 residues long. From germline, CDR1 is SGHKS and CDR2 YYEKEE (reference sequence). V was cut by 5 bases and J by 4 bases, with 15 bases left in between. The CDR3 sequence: CASSPYRVVTEAFF. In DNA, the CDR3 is TGTGCCAGCAGTCCTTACAGGGTTGTCACTGAAGCTTTCTTT.

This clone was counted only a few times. For the CDR3, the DNA is TGTGCCAGCAGCAGGTTTGAAGCTTTCTTT. Its protein product is CASSRFEAFF. The V gene is TRBV6-1, the J gene TRBJ1-1; D is undetermined. The germline V gene encodes CDR1 MNHNS and CDR2 SASEGT. This CDR3 spans 10 amino acids. Trimming took 6 bases from V and 7 from J, leaving 6 bases between them.

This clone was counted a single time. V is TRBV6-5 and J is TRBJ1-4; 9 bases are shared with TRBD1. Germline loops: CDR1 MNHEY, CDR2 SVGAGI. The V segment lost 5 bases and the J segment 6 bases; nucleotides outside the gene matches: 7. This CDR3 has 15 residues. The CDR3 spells CASSTTGGGDEKLFF. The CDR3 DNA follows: TGTGCCAGCAGTACCACAGGGGGCGGTGATGAAAAACTGTTTTTT.

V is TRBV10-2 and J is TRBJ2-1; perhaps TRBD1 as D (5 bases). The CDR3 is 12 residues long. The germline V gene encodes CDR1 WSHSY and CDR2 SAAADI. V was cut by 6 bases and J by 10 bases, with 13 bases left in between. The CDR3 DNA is TGCGCCAGCAGAAATGCAGGGTCCGAGCAGTTCTTC. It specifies CASRNAGSEQFF.

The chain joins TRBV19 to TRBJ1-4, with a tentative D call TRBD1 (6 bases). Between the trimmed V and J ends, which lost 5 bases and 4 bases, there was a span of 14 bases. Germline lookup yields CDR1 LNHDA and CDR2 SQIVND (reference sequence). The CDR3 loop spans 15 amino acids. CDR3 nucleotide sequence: TGTGCCAGTAGTGCCCGGACAGAGTTTAATGAAAAACTGTTTTTT. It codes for CASSARTEFNEKLFF.

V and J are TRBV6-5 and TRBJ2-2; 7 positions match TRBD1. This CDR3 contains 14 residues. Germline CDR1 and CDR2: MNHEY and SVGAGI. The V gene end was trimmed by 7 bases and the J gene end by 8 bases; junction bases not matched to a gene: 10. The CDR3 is CASNHEQGPGELFF. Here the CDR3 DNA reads TGTGCCAGCAACCACGAACAGGGGCCGGGGGAGCTGTTTTTT.

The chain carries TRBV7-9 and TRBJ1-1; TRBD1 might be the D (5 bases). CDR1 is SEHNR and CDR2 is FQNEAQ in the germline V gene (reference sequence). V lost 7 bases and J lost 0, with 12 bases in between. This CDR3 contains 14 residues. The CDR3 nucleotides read TGTGCCAGCACCTGGGGGTCCATGAACACTGAAGCTTTCTTT. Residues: CASTWGSMNTEAFF.

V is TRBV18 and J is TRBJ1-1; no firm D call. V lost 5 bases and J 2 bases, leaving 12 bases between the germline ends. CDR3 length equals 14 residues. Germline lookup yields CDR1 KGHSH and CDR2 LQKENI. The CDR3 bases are TGTGCCAGCTCAACTACCTCAGGAAACACTGAAGCTTTCTTT. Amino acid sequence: CASSTTSGNTEAFF.

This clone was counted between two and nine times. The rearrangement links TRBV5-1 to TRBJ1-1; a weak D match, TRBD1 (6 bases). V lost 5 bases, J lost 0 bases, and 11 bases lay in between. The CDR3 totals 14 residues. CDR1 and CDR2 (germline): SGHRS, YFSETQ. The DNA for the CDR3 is TGCGCCAGCAGACCGGACAGCATGAACACTGAAGCTTTCTTT. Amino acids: CASRPDSMNTEAFF.

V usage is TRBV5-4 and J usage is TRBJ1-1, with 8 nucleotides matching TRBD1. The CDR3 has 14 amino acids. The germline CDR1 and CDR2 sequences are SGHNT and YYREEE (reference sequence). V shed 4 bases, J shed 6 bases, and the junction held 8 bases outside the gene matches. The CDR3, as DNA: TGTGCCAGCAGCCGATCGACAGGGGTTTCTGAAGCTTTCTTT. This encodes CASSRSTGVSEAFF.